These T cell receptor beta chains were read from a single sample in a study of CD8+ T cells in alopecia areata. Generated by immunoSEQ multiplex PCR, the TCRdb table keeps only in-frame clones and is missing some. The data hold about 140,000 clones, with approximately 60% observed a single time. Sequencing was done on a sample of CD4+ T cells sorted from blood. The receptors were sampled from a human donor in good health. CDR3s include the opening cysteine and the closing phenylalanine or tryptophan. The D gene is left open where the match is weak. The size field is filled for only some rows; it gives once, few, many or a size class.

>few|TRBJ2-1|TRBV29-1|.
CSVDVGGSYNEQFF
TGCAGCGTTGACGTGGGGGGCTCCTACAATGAGCAGTTCTTC
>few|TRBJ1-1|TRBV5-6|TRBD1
CASSLGSQGAIWKTEAFF
TGTGCCAGCAGCTTGGGGTCACAGGGGGCGATTTGGAAGACTGAAGCTTTCTTT
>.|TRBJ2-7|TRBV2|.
CASSDSEGLREQYF
TGTGCCAGCAGTGACAGTGAGGGCCTTAGGGAGCAGTACTTC
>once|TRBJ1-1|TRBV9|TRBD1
CASSVDTGATEAFF
TGTGCCAGCAGCGTAGATACAGGGGCCACTGAAGCTTTCTTT
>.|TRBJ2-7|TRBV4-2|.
CASSSPVGYEQYF
TGTGCCAGCAGCTCCCCAGTGGGCTACGAGCAGTACTTC
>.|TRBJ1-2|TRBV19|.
CASSIKRVYGYTF
TGTGCCAGTAGTATCAAGAGGGTTTATGGCTACACCTTC
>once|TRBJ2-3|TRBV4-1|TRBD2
CASSQGLAGETDTQYF
TGCGCCAGCAGCCAAGGACTAGCGGGAGAGACAGATACGCAGTATTTT
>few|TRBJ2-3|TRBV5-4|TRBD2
CASSTGLAGGPRDTQYF
TGTGCCAGCAGCACGGGACTAGCGGGAGGGCCTAGAGATACGCAGTATTTT
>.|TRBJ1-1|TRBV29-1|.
CSVAGRMNTEAFF
TGCAGCGTTGCGGGCAGGATGAACACTGAAGCTTTCTTT
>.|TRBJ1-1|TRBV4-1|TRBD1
CASSQPARDRYKAFF
TGCGCCAGCAGCCAACCGGCCCGGGACAGATACAAAGCTTTCTTT
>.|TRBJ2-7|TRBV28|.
CASSPWALLPDEQYF
TGTGCCAGCAGTCCCTGGGCCCTTCTCCCCGACGAGCAGTACTTC
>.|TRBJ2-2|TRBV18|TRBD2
CASSLAGARTGELFF
TGTGCCAGCTCACTAGCGGGAGCACGCACCGGGGAGCTGTTTTTT
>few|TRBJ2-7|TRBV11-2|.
CASSPADRYEQYF
TGTGCCAGCAGCCCAGCCGACAGGTACGAGCAGTACTTC
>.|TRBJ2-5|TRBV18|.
CASSRDSSKETQYF
TGTGCCAGCTCTCGTGACTCGTCCAAAGAGACCCAGTACTTC
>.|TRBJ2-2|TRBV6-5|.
CASSYSPGELFF
TGTGCCAGCAGTTACTCCCCCGGGGAGCTGTTTTTT
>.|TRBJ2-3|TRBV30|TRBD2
CAWALSGRRDTQYF
TGTGCCTGGGCCCTTAGCGGGAGGAGGGATACGCAGTATTTT
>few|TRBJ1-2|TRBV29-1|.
CSVVAGALYGYTF
TGCAGCGTTGTGGCAGGGGCCCTCTATGGCTACACCTTC
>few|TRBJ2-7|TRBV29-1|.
CSVGKPSVNEQYF
TGCAGCGTTGGGAAGCCCTCCGTGAACGAGCAGTACTTC
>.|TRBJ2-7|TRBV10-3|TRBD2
CATSTSGRTYEQYF
TGTGCCACCTCGACTAGCGGGAGGACTTACGAGCAGTACTTC
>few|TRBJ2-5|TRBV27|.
CASFVSHQETQYF
TGTGCCAGCTTTGTAAGCCACCAAGAGACCCAGTACTTC
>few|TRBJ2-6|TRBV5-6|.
CASSLSGANVLTF
TGTGCCAGCAGCTTGAGTGGGGCCAACGTCCTGACTTTC
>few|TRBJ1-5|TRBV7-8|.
CASSFQASSNQPQHF
TGTGCCAGCAGCTTCCAAGCTAGTAGCAATCAGCCCCAGCATTTT
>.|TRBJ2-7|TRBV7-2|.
CASSLRPDPRAYEQYF
TGTGCCAGCAGCTTACGTCCGGACCCACGGGCGTACGAGCAGTACTTC
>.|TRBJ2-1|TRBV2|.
CASKERSSYNEQFF
TGTGCCAGCAAGGAGCGGAGCTCCTACAATGAGCAGTTCTTC
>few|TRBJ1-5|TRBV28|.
CASKGNQPQHF
TGTGCCAGCAAAGGCAATCAGCCCCAGCATTTT
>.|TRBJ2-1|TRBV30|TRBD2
CAWSKGLAYNEQFF
TGTGCCTGGAGCAAGGGACTAGCCTACAATGAGCAGTTCTTC
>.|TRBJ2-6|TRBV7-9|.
CASPGDTGANVLTF
TGTGCCAGCCCGGGGGACACTGGGGCCAACGTCCTGACTTTC
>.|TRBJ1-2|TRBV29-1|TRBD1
CSVADRGRGYTF
TGCAGCGTCGCGGACAGGGGCAGGGGCTACACCTTC
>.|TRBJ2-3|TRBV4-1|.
CASSPSDRFSTDTQYF
TGCGCCAGCAGCCCTTCCGACAGATTCAGCACAGATACGCAGTATTTT
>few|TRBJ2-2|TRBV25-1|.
CASSEGPPYIGELFF
TGTGCCAGCAGTGAGGGCCCACCCTACATCGGGGAGCTGTTTTTT
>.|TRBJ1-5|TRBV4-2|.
CASSQDGDQPQHF
TGTGCCAGCAGCCAAGACGGTGATCAGCCCCAGCATTTT
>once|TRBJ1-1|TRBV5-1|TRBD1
CASSAGTGLSNTEAFF
TGCGCCAGCAGCGCCGGGACAGGGCTTTCGAACACTGAAGCTTTCTTT
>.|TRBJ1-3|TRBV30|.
CASSGGRTIYF
TGTGCCTCCTCCGGGGGACGCACCATATATTTT
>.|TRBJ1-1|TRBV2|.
CASSPNDINTEAFF
TGTGCCAGCAGTCCAAACGACATAAACACTGAAGCTTTCTTT
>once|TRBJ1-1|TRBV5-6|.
CASSLQGRDTEAFF
TGTGCCAGCAGCTTACAGGGTCGGGACACTGAAGCTTTCTTT
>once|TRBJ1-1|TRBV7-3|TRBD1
CASSHGQGQAFF
TGTGCCAGCAGCCACGGACAGGGCCAAGCTTTCTTT
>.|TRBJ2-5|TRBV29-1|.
CSVRLAQPGQETQYF
TGCAGCGTCCGGCTTGCACAGCCTGGTCAAGAGACCCAGTACTTC
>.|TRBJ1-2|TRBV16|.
CASSQSITGNLYGYTF
TGTGCCAGCAGCCAATCAATAACAGGGAACCTGTATGGCTACACCTTC
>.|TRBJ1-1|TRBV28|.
CASSLTANTEAFF
TGTGCCAGCAGTCTGACAGCGAACACTGAAGCTTTCTTT
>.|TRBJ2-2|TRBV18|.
CASSPERVSPEELFF
TGTGCCAGCTCACCGGAACGGGTCAGCCCCGAGGAGCTGTTTTTT
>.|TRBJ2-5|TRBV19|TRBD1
CASSTDRGQTQYF
TGTGCCAGTAGTACGGACAGGGGTCAGACCCAGTACTTC
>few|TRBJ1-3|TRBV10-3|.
CAISEPEGTIYF
TGTGCCATCAGTGAACCGGAAGGCACCATATATTTT
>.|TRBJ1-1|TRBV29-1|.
CSVEDLLRPGTEAFF
TGCAGCGTTGAAGATCTTCTTCGTCCGGGAACTGAAGCTTTCTTT
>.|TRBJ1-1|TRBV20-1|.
CSARKDTEAFF
TGCAGTGCTAGAAAAGATACTGAAGCTTTCTTT
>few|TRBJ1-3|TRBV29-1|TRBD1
CSAVGQGRNTIYF
TGCAGCGCCGTGGGACAGGGGAGAAACACCATATATTTT
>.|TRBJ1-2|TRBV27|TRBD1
CASSSYGTARANYGYTF
TGTGCCAGCAGTTCTTACGGGACAGCCCGAGCTAACTATGGCTACACCTTC
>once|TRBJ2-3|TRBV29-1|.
CSVDGDSDTQYF
TGCAGCGTTGATGGCGATTCAGATACGCAGTATTTT
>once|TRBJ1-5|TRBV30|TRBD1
CAWGTGGTDQPQHF
TGCGCCTGGGGGACAGGGGGTACCGATCAGCCCCAGCATTTT
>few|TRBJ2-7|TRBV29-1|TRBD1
CSVIHRDRSSYEQYF
TGCAGCGTTATTCACCGGGACAGAAGCTCCTACGAGCAGTACTTC
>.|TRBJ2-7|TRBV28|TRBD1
CASSSRQGSSYEQYF
TGTGCCAGCAGTTCGAGACAGGGGAGCTCCTACGAGCAGTACTTC
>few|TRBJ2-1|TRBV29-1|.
CSVQPGQGQFF
TGCAGCGTTCAACCGGGACAAGGGCAGTTCTTC
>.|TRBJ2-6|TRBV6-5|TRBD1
CASGIDRGGANVLTF
TGTGCCAGCGGCATAGACAGGGGTGGGGCCAACGTCCTGACTTTC
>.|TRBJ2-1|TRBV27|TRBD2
CASSSPSGHYNEQFF
TGTGCCAGCAGTTCCCCTAGCGGGCATTACAATGAGCAGTTCTTC
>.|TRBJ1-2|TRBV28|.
CASSPPTGVYGYTF
TGTGCCAGCAGTCCGCCCACGGGGGTCTATGGCTACACCTTC
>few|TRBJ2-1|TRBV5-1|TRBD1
CASSWTTGGGSPQFF
TGCGCCAGCAGCTGGACTACAGGGGGCGGGAGTCCTCAGTTCTTC
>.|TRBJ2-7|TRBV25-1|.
CASSEFSGRAYEQYF
TGTGCCAGCAGTGAATTCTCAGGGCGAGCCTACGAGCAGTACTTC
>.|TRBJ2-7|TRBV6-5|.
CASSLGRGREQYF
TGTGCCAGCAGCCTCGGACGGGGGAGGGAGCAGTACTTC
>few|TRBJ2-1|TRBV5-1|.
CASSLRGPAGEQFF
TGCGCCAGCAGCTTGAGGGGACCGGCAGGGGAGCAGTTCTTC
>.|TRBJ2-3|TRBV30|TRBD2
CAWAPRPGGDTQYF
TGTGCCTGGGCCCCCCGTCCGGGGGGAGATACGCAGTATTTT
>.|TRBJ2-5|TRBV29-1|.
CSGGLETQYF
TGCAGCGGGGGGCTAGAGACCCAGTACTTC